This T cell receptor (beta chain) was captured by sequencing in a study of T cells in Graves' hyperthyroidism and ophthalmopathy. Looking at the study overall: At initial diagnosis, before any treatment had begun, peripheral blood was obtained. General study findings and limits: The model identified upcoming ophthalmopathy a median approximately seven months ahead of onset.

Amplification of TCR beta CDR3 regions used RNA as the template. Using the HTBI primer set, a first-round RT-PCR was run on the TCR CDR3. TCRdb analysed the multiplex PCR reads with MiXCR anew, one entry per CDR3 protein. The sample yields roughly 500,000 distinct CDR3 sequences, approximately 15% seen once. The sample, blood from the first hyperthyroidism diagnosis, precedes any ophthalmopathy symptoms. PBMCs were sourced from roughly 9.3 ml fresh peripheral blood. Concerning this clonotype: Antigen unknown.

The CDR3 is 15 residues long. After removal of 6 bases from V and 2 bases from J, the junction contained 8 bases not matched to a gene. Sample: blood. The V gene is TRBV12-3 or TRBV12-4, the J gene TRBJ2-7; TRBD1 matches 9 bases. The clonotype originates from a woman aged 25 to 39 with Graves' hyperthyroidism that later progressed to Graves' ophthalmopathy. The CDR3 region is CASRFPGTGTYEQYF. The DNA for the CDR3 is TGTGCCAGCAGATTCCCCGGGACAGGGACCTACGAGCAGTACTTC.